What follows is one TCR beta chain and its context. Its antigen is still unknown. These data come from a study of cytomegalovirus exposure and HLA in healthy donors. Study results and caveats: There was a cluster of highly shared sequence variants that was likely a sequencing artifact. Highest at DRB1 and lowest at HLA-C, TCR association rates differed among HLA loci in a later analysis.

The CDR3 covers 17 residues. Germline V lookup: CDR1 SGHDN, CDR2 FVKESK. V lost 5 bases and J lost 0, with 14 bases in between. PCR amplification relied on 60 Vbeta primers (plus 13 Jbeta primers). In the original processing: Unique TCR beta chains totaled about 78 million in a later count, with some 10 million of them shared. TCRdb's copy holds only in-frame clones and misses some; the assay was immunoSEQ multiplex PCR. D and trimming were read from the DNA, whereas the V and J calls and clone size are those reported in that table. The data show 130,000 to 150,000 clones, 75% to 80% seen once. Specimen: PBMCs. The V call is TRBV14, the J call TRBJ1-6; D is perhaps TRBD1 (5 bases). The TCR originated in a woman aged 25 to 39 in good health and CMV-seronegative. The CDR3 region is CASSSSGGSSYNSPLHF. CDR3 DNA: TGTGCCAGCAGCTCTTCTGGGGGGAGCTCCTATAATTCACCCCTCCACTTT.